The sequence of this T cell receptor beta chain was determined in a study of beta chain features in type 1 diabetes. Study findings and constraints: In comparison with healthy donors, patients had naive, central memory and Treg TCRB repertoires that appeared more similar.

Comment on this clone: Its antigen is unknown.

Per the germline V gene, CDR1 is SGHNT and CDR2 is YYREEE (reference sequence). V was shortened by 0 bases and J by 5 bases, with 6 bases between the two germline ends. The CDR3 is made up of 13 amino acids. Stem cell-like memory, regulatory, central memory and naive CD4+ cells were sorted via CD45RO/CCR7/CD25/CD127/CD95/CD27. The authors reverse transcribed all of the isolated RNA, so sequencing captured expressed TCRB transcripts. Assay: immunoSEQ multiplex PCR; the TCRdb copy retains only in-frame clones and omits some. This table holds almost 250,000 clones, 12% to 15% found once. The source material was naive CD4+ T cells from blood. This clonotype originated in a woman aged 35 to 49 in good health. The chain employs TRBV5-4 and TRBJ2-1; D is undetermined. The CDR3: CASSLGSHNEQFF. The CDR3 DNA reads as TGTGCCAGCAGCTTGGGGAGCCACAATGAGCAGTTCTTC.